A single sample is the source of the 18 T cell receptor beta chains below, sequenced in a study of blood T cell repertoires in COVID-19. TCRdb's copy holds only in-frame clones and misses some; the assay was immunoSEQ multiplex PCR. The sample lists 150,000 to 200,000 clones; around 85% were seen once. The sample was peripheral blood. These receptors all stem from a man in his sixties with active or convalescent COVID-19.

V and J are TRBV10-3 and TRBJ1-6; D is ambiguous. Germline loops: CDR1 ENHRY, CDR2 SYGVKD. CDR3 size: 13 residues. The V and J ends lost 8 bases and 8 bases respectively, with 13 bases between them. Here the CDR3 DNA reads TGTGCCATCGGTGGCCAGGAAGATTCACCCCTCCACTTT. Translated: CAIGGQEDSPLHF.

This chain links TRBV5-1 with TRBJ2-7; the match to TRBD1 covers 9 bases. The germline V gene has CDR1 SGHRS and CDR2 YFSETQ. The J segment lost 2 bases and the V segment lost 4 bases, leaving 10 bases of the junction unmatched. This CDR3 spans 16 amino acids. The chain's CDR3 is CASSPSPGQGTYEQYF. As DNA, the CDR3 is TGCGCCAGCAGCCCCTCCCCCGGACAGGGGACCTACGAGCAGTACTTC.

V and J are TRBV28 and TRBJ1-4; a weak D match, TRBD1 (5 bases). V was pared by 3 bases and J by 4 bases, with 15 bases between. Germline CDR1 MDHEN, CDR2 SYDVKM. CDR3 size: 16 residues. CDR3 DNA sequence: TGTGCCAGCAGTTTCCCAGGGAACTACGATAATGAAAAACTGTTTTTT. Its protein is CASSFPGNYDNEKLFF.

The rearrangement links TRBV5-6 to TRBJ2-5, with D unclear. Trimming removed 4 bases from V and 5 bases from J, with 12 bases in between. The CDR3 runs 13 residues. Per germline, CDR1 SGHDT and CDR2 YYEEEE. The DNA of the CDR3 is TGTGCCAGCAGCCCCCCGACTGGGGAGACCCAGTACTTC. The encoded protein is CASSPPTGETQYF.

As DNA, the CDR3 is TGTGCCAGAAGTTACCACGGGACAGGAAATAATTCACCCCTCCACTTT. Amino acid sequence: CARSYHGTGNNSPLHF. This rearrangement joins TRBV5-3 to TRBJ1-6; TRBD1 aligns across 8 bases. TRBV5-3 is annotated as an ORF whose role is uncertain. V lost 5 bases and J lost 5; bases outside the gene matches: 9. This CDR3 has 16 residues.

The chain combines TRBV2 with TRBJ1-5; TRBD1 matches at 7 bases. Germline CDR1 is SNHLY and CDR2 is FYNNEI. The CDR3 totals 13 residues. With V trimmed by 10 bases and J by 1 base, 4 bases remained unmatched. CDR3 residues: CATQQGSNQPQHF. The CDR3 nucleotides read TGTGCCACCCAACAGGGGAGCAATCAGCCCCAGCATTTT.

The chain carries TRBV19 and TRBJ1-5; D is perhaps TRBD1 (5 bases). There are 16 residues in the CDR3. Germline loops: CDR1 LNHDA, CDR2 SQIVND (reference sequence). Trimming left V 3 bases short and J 0 bases short, with 12 bases between. The CDR3 here is CASSIGAGYSNQPQHF. In DNA, the CDR3 is TGTGCCAGTAGTATTGGGGCAGGTTATAGCAATCAGCCCCAGCATTTT.

CDR3 in amino acids: CASRRGTSGAYNEQFF. The CDR3 DNA reads as TGTGCCAGCAGGCGGGGGACTAGCGGAGCCTACAATGAGCAGTTCTTC. The rearrangement links TRBV2 to TRBJ2-1; the match to TRBD2 covers 11 bases. CDR1 SNHLY and CDR2 FYNNEI come from the germline V gene. Trimming at V came to 6 bases and at J to 2 bases, leaving 6 bases not matched to a gene. The CDR3 runs to 16 residues.

The chain has TRBV2 and TRBJ2-7; 7 nucleotides line up with TRBD1. Germline assignment: CDR1 SNHLY and CDR2 FYNNEI. The J segment lost 3 bases and the V segment lost 4 bases, leaving 6 bases of the junction unmatched. The CDR3 is 14 residues long. CDR3: CASSGLTGYYEQYF. The CDR3 DNA sequence: TGTGCCAGCAGTGGGTTGACAGGGTACTACGAGCAGTACTTC.

This rearrangement joins TRBV11-2 to TRBJ1-2, with D tentatively TRBD1 (5 bases). This CDR3 is 14 amino acids long. The germline gives CDR1 SGHAT, CDR2 FQNNGV. Trimming took 5 bases from V and 3 from J, leaving 13 bases between them. CDR3 nucleotides: TGTGCCAGCAGCGTGTCCGGGACTGACTATGGCTACACCTTC. Protein product: CASSVSGTDYGYTF.

The V and J genes are TRBV28 and TRBJ2-2; a weak D match, TRBD1 (6 bases). This CDR3 is built from 16 residues. CDR1 is MDHEN and CDR2 is SYDVKM in the germline V gene. V lost 8 bases and J lost 3, with 19 bases in between. DNA of the CDR3: TGTGCCAGCTACGCCCGAGTAGGGGGAGACACCGGGGAGCTGTTTTTT. This gives the protein CASYARVGGDTGELFF.

The V call is TRBV5-4, the J call TRBJ1-2, with D perhaps matching TRBD1 (6 bases). Germline CDR1 reads SGHNT; CDR2 reads YYREEE (reference sequence). V was pared by 0 bases and J by 3 bases, with 12 bases between. The CDR3 is 15 residues long. The CDR3 DNA reads as TGTGCCAGCAGCTTGGCCACAGGGAAGGACTATGGCTACACCTTC. It yields the protein CASSLATGKDYGYTF.

V gene TRBV3-1 (or the pseudogene TRBV3-2) combines with J gene TRBJ1-1; D might be TRBD1 (5 bases). Germline CDR1 reads LGHDT; CDR2 reads YNNKEL (reference sequence). The CDR3 is made up of 15 amino acids. V lost 1 base and J lost 4, with 13 bases in between. The CDR3 DNA follows: TGTGCCAGCAGCCAAGGCGTCGGCGGGGGCACTGAAGCTTTCTTT. This gives the protein CASSQGVGGGTEAFF.

This clone appeared once. V and J are TRBV5-6 and TRBJ1-3; no firm D call. This CDR3 spans 14 amino acids. CDR1 is SGHDT and CDR2 is YYEEEE in the germline V gene. Trimming took off 0 bases at V and 0 bases at J, with 4 bases between the two ends. The CDR3, as DNA: TGTGCCAGCAGCTTGGGCAGCTCTGGAAACACCATATATTTT. Translating gives CASSLGSSGNTIYF.

J is TRBJ2-7 and V is TRBV6-2 or TRBV6-3, with D maybe TRBD2 (6 bases). This CDR3 spans 14 amino acids. Per the germline V gene, CDR1 is MNHEY and CDR2 is SVGEGT. V was cut by 4 bases and J by 5 bases, with 15 bases left in between. The CDR3 reads CASSFPGAGNEQYF. In DNA form, the CDR3 reads TGTGCCAGCAGTTTTCCGGGAGCTGGGAACGAGCAGTACTTC.

This clone has more than one count but fewer than ten. The gene calls are TRBV24-1 and TRBJ1-2; 11 nucleotides agree with TRBD1. The V gene's germline CDR1 is KGHDR and CDR2 SFDVKD. J gave up 6 bases and V 9 bases, and 5 bases lay outside the gene matches. The CDR3 has 13 amino acids. Written as DNA, the CDR3 is TGTGCCACCCGCGGACAGGGGGCCCATGGCTACACCTTC. Amino acid sequence: CATRGQGAHGYTF.

The rearrangement uses TRBV9 and TRBJ2-4; TRBD1 matches 7 bases. Germline lookup yields CDR1 SGDLS and CDR2 YYNGEE. Unmatched junction bases numbered 13, after V lost 0 bases and J lost 7 bases. The CDR3 extends over 17 amino acids. CDR3 region: CASSVVRRDSYSNIQYF. The CDR3 nucleotides read TGTGCCAGCAGCGTAGTCCGTAGGGACAGCTATTCTAACATTCAGTACTTC.

This clone was seen just once. The V gene is TRBV7-9, the J gene TRBJ1-2, with D maybe TRBD1 (5 bases). The germline V gene encodes CDR1 SEHNR and CDR2 FQNEAQ (reference sequence). This CDR3 spans 14 amino acids. The V gene lost 0 bases and the J gene lost 8 bases, with 13 bases spanning the gap. CDR3: CASSLARGSEGYTF. DNA of the CDR3: TGTGCCAGCAGCTTAGCCCGGGGGTCGGAGGGCTACACCTTC.